Here is one T cell receptor beta chain with its context. Relapsing-remitting disease, either stable or active, was present in the treatment-naive patients who were the multiple sclerosis controls. TEMRA cells were FACS-enriched and CD8+ and CD4+ T cells negatively isolated. The sample originates from a study of CD8 T cells in Susac syndrome. Reverse transcription of about 0.5 to 1 ug RNA was carried out with random hexamers. Amplification of TCR beta CDR3 used immunoSEQ multiplex PCR across 54 Vbeta and 13 Jbeta. In TCRdb, the immunoSEQ multiplex PCR reads were re-called with MiXCR into one record per CDR3 protein. The sample includes 400,000 to 550,000 distinct CDR3 sequences, roughly 85% of them seen just once. The sequence derives from a human donor with multiple sclerosis. Sequenced: CD8+ T cells from PBMCs.

CDR3 sequence reads: CASSMTDSYEQYF. CDR3 DNA sequence: TGTGCCAGTAGTATGACGGACTCCTACGAGCAGTACTTC. The chain has TRBV19 and TRBJ2-7; D not resolved. CDR3 length: 13 amino acids. The germline CDR1 and CDR2 sequences are LNHDA and SQIVND (reference sequence). V was cut by 3 bases and J by 0 bases, with 6 bases left in between.